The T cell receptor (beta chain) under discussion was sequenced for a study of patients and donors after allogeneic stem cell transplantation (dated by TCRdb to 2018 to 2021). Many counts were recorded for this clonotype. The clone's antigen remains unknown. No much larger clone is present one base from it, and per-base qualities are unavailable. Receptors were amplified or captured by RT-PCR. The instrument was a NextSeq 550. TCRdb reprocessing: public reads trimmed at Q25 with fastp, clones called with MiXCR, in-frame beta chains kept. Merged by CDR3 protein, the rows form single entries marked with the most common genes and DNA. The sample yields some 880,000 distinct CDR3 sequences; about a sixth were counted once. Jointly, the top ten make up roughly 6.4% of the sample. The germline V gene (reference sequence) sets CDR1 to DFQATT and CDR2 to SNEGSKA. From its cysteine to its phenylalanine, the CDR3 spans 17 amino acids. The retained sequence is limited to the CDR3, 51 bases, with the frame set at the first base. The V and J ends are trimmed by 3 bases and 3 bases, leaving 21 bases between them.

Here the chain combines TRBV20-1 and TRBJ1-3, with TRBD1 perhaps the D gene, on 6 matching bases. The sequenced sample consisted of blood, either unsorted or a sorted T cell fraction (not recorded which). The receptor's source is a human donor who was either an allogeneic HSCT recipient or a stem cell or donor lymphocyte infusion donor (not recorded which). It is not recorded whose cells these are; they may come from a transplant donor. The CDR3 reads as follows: CSASGFTAGAGGNTIYF. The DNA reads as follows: TGCAGTGCTAGTGGGTTCACCGCAGGGGCGGGTGGAAACACCATATATTTT.